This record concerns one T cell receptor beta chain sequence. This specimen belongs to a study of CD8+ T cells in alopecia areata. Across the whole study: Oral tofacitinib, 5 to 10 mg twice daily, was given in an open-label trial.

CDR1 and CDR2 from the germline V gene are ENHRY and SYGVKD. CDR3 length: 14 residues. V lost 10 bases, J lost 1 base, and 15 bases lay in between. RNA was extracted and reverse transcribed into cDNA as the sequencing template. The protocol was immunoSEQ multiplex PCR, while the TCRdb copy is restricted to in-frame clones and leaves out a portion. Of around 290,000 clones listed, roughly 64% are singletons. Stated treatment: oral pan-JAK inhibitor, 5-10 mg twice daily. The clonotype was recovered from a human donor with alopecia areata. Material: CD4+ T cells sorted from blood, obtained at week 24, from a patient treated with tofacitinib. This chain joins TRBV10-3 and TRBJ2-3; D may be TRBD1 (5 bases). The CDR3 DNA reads TGTGCCACCCGACAGCCCCTACGCACAGATACGCAGTATTTT. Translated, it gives CATRQPLRTDTQYF.